This TCR beta chain was observed in a study of cytomegalovirus exposure and HLA in healthy donors. Findings and caveats of the study: Rare TCR sequences dominated, though some public TCRs recurred in many donors. The classifier, whose performance was assessed in both the original and validation cohorts, reportedly diagnosed cytomegalovirus status with high specificity and sensitivity. Researchers catalogued 150 or so TCR beta chains as cytomegalovirus-associated. Confirmation was obtained in vitro that a few CMV-associated chains are specific for CMV antigens.

Germline V gene lookup returns CDR1 MNHEY and CDR2 SMNVEV (reference sequence). V was shortened by 4 bases and J by 4 bases, with 11 bases between the two germline ends. The CDR3 spans 14 residues. The count of this clone is one. Its antigen remains unidentified. Clones were read by immunoSEQ multiplex PCR, and TCRdb kept only the in-frame ones, dropping some. The table has approximately 100,000 clones, about 94% seen once; the top ten hold around 1.1%. The chain couples TRBV27 to TRBJ2-1; tentative D call: TRBD2 (5 bases). The receptor was derived from a woman between 25 and 40 years old in good health and CMV-seropositive. Sequencing was done on a sample of PBMCs. CDR3 nucleotides: TGTGCCAGCAGTTCCGGACTCTATTACAATGAGCAGTTCTTC. This encodes CASSSGLYYNEQFF.